This TCR beta chain is drawn from a study of T cell changes during pregnancy in multiple sclerosis. The assay was immunoSEQ multiplex PCR, and TCRdb's table has in-frame clones only and misses some. This table has about 34,000 clones, approximately 90% appearing once. Per germline, CDR1 ENHRY and CDR2 SYGVKD. The V end lost 10 bases, the J end lost 7 bases, and 23 bases lay between the germline ends. The CDR3 has 14 residues. V and J are TRBV10-3 and TRBJ2-7; a possible D gene is TRBD2 (6 bases). The sample in question was CD8+ T cells from peripheral blood mononuclear cells, obtained in the third trimester of pregnancy. The sequence came from a female donor with multiple sclerosis, enrolled in a pregnancy study. CDR3 residues: CATNPPGGFGEQYF. The CDR3 DNA sequence: TGTGCCACCAACCCCCCCGGGGGTTTCGGGGAGCAGTACTTC.